Listed here is a single T cell receptor (beta chain). The antigen remains undetermined. The J segment lost 9 bases and the V segment lost 0 bases, leaving 19 bases of the junction unmatched. Germline V gives CDR1 MNHEY, CDR2 SVGEGT. The CDR3 has 19 residues. TCRdb recomputed calls from the reads with MiXCR, one row per CDR3 protein. The table records roughly 500,000 distinct CDR3 sequences, around 35% of them present only once. The sample belongs to a study of T cell repertoires in cytomegalovirus infection. About the research overall: HLA-B-restricted CMV epitopes that are well studied, plus recently identified HLA-C-restricted ones, were used by the study. Both CMV infection and a matching HLA type were indicated by public TCR beta signatures.

Study-level results: CMV-specific HLA-C-restricted TCR beta clonotypes dominated the ex vivo response. The study identified carriers of CMV plus the relevant HLA from cumulative public TCR beta family frequency.

This chain connects TRBV6-2 or TRBV6-3 to TRBJ2-1, with 8 bases lining up with TRBD2. The input for sequencing was cultured PBMCs, taken from culture after CMV antigen stimulation. The source is a human donor in good health (CMV status not recorded). Some clones in this sample may be carry-over from other donors' samples. The chain's CDR3 is CASSYSVNGREASRGEQFF. Here the CDR3 DNA reads TGTGCCAGCAGTTACTCGGTTAATGGGCGGGAGGCCTCTCGGGGTGAGCAGTTCTTC.